This T cell receptor (beta chain) was sequenced for a study of blood T cell repertoires in COVID-19. Whole-study context: Donors in the United States, Italy and Spain gave samples during acute or convalescent COVID-19.

Patients of the Seattle cohort, enrolled during active infection, were followed longitudinally. J gave up 8 bases and V 0 bases, and 12 bases lay outside the gene matches. The germline CDR1 and CDR2 sequences are MGHRA and YSYEKL. The length of the CDR3 is 17 residues. Method: immunoSEQ multiplex PCR; TCRdb's copy keeps in-frame clones and lacks some. This sample has 400,000 to 450,000 clones, with about 87% found just once. The sample comprised peripheral blood. The chain carries TRBV4-1 and TRBJ2-1, with 8 bases aligning to TRBD2. The receptor was derived from a woman in her forties or fifties with COVID-19, enrolled during active disease. The CDR3 spells CASSQEGSGGPRDEQFF. In DNA, the CDR3 is TGCGCCAGCAGCCAAGAGGGAAGCGGGGGCCCCAGGGATGAGCAGTTCTTC.